One sample yielded the 32 T cell receptor beta chains listed below, sequenced in a study of blood T cell repertoires in COVID-19. Using immunoSEQ multiplex PCR, the repertoire was profiled, and TCRdb retains in-frame clones only, with some absent. This sample has some 250,000 clones, with around 92% found just once. Sequencing was performed on PBMCs or T cells enriched from blood (not recorded which). The receptors were sampled from a woman aged 30 to 39 with acute COVID-19.

V and J are TRBV7-2 and TRBJ2-7; the D gene is possibly TRBD1 (8 bases). V was pared by 1 base and J by 4 bases, with 17 bases between. CDR1 SGHTA and CDR2 FQGNSA come from the germline V gene. The CDR3 runs 16 residues. CDR3 in amino acids: CASSLGTGRGGYEQYF. The DNA of the CDR3 is TGTGCCAGCAGCTTAGGGACAGGGAGGGGTGGATACGAGCAGTACTTC.

This chain links TRBV10-3 with TRBJ1-5; D is uncertain. This CDR3 has 13 residues. V was cut by 3 bases and J by 5 bases, with 8 bases left in between. Per germline, CDR1 ENHRY and CDR2 SYGVKD. The CDR3 is CAISDSLHQPQHF. In DNA form, the CDR3 reads TGTGCCATCAGTGATTCCCTCCATCAGCCCCAGCATTTT.

The chain employs TRBV27 and TRBJ2-6; D is perhaps TRBD1 (5 bases). V was shortened by 3 bases and J by 0 bases, with 12 bases between the two germline ends. The CDR3 is 17 residues long. Germline V gene sequence: CDR1 MNHEY, CDR2 SMNVEV (reference sequence). The DNA for the CDR3 is TGTGCCAGCAGTTTCCTGACAGTAAGCTCTGGGGCCAACGTCCTGACTTTC. It encodes CASSFLTVSSGANVLTF.

The chain links TRBV10-1 to TRBJ2-7; possibly TRBD2 for D (5 bases). The length of the CDR3 is 14 residues. The V gene lost 6 bases and the J gene lost 5 bases, with 17 bases spanning the gap. Germline lookup yields CDR1 WNHNN and CDR2 SYGVQD (reference sequence). The CDR3 nucleotides are TGCGCCAGCAGCGCGGCCCTAGCTTTCGACGAGCAGTACTTC. Translated: CASSAALAFDEQYF.

This chain connects TRBV4-1 to TRBJ1-1; the D is unclear. Germline V CDR1 and CDR2: MGHRA, YSYEKL. The CDR3 has 14 amino acids. V lost 1 base to trimming and J lost 5 bases, with 11 bases between them. The DNA of the CDR3 is TGCGCCAGCAGCCAAGTGCTACGGGTTACTGAAGCTTTCTTT. Translating gives CASSQVLRVTEAFF.

The chain is built from TRBV11-2 and TRBJ2-3, with TRBD2 matching over 9 bases. The CDR3 totals 17 residues. J gave up 0 bases and V 4 bases, and 8 bases lay outside the gene matches. Germline CDR1 and CDR2: SGHAT and FQNNGV. CDR3 DNA sequence: TGTGCCAGCAGCTCGAAAACTAGCGGGCGGAGCACAGATACGCAGTATTTT. It is translated as CASSSKTSGRSTDTQYF.

V gene TRBV6-2 or TRBV6-3 combines with J gene TRBJ1-2; TRBD1 agrees at 10 bases. The CDR3 totals 17 residues. The junction had 9 bases not matched to a gene; V was cut back by 2 bases and J by 3 bases. The germline V gene encodes CDR1 MNHEY and CDR2 SVGEGT. As DNA, the CDR3 is TGTGCCAGCAGTTACACTACCGGGACAGGGGATGACTATGGCTACACCTTC. This translates into CASSYTTGTGDDYGYTF.

V and J are TRBV9 and TRBJ2-5, with a weak D call TRBD2 (5 bases). This CDR3 region has 14 residues. Trimming removed 0 bases at V and 1 base at J, with 7 bases between. The germline CDR1 and CDR2 sequences are SGDLS and YYNGEE. CDR3 nucleotides: TGTGCCAGCAGCGTAGCGGGATTCCAAGAGACCCAGTACTTC. This codes for CASSVAGFQETQYF.

The chain carries TRBV2 and TRBJ1-5; 9 bases are shared with TRBD1. CDR3 length: 16 amino acids. Germline V CDR1 and CDR2: SNHLY, FYNNEI. Germline trimming cut 5 bases from V and 2 bases from J; bases unmatched to any gene: 7. The CDR3 sequence: CASSTTGQGGNQPQHF. The CDR3 bases are TGTGCCAGCAGTACAACGGGACAGGGCGGCAATCAGCCCCAGCATTTT.

The V call is TRBV18, the J call TRBJ1-4; no definite D call. The germline V gene encodes CDR1 KGHSH and CDR2 LQKENI. This CDR3 spans 18 amino acids. V lost 3 bases and J 0 bases, leaving 17 bases between the germline ends. In nucleotides, the CDR3 is TGTGCCAGCTCACCTGCGCGAGTATCCCTACCAACTAATGAAAAACTGTTTTTT. Its translation is CASSPARVSLPTNEKLFF.

V gene TRBV7-2 combines with J gene TRBJ1-5; a possible D gene is TRBD1 (6 bases). Germline values: CDR1 SGHTA, CDR2 FQGNSA. The CDR3 consists of 16 residues. V shed 1 base and J shed 2 bases, with 12 bases lying between them. The CDR3 spells CASSLDAGAGNQPQHF. CDR3 bases: TGTGCCAGCAGCTTAGATGCAGGGGCCGGCAATCAGCCCCAGCATTTT.

The V and J genes are TRBV27 and TRBJ1-1; 12 bases fit TRBD1. Germline values: CDR1 MNHEY, CDR2 SMNVEV (reference sequence). The trim removed 2 bases at V and 5 bases at J, leaving 9 bases unmatched. The CDR3 is made up of 17 amino acids. The CDR3, as DNA: TGTGCCAGCAGTTTAGCGGTGGGACAGGGGGCTCGTACTGAAGCTTTCTTT. Translated: CASSLAVGQGARTEAFF.

The chain couples TRBV2 to TRBJ1-2; 10 bases map to TRBD1. Germline assignment: CDR1 SNHLY and CDR2 FYNNEI. Trimming cost V 3 bases and J 2 bases; bases outside gene matches: 3. This CDR3 has 15 amino acids. The CDR3 spells CASSDDRGQNYGYTF. In nucleotides, the CDR3 is TGTGCCAGCAGTGACGACAGGGGGCAGAACTATGGCTACACCTTC.

The chain has TRBV2 and TRBJ2-3; D gene uncertain. Trimming took 6 bases from V and 8 from J, leaving 6 bases between them. This CDR3 has 10 amino acids. Germline CDR1 and CDR2: SNHLY and FYNNEI. The CDR3 region has the DNA TGTGCCAGCAGCCCGGGTACGCAGTATTTT. It is translated as CASSPGTQYF.

The CDR3 spells CSVTTGNTEAFF. The CDR3 coding sequence is TGCAGCGTTACCACAGGGAACACTGAAGCTTTCTTT. V is TRBV29-1 and J is TRBJ1-1, with D possibly TRBD1 on 5 matching bases. The CDR3 has 12 amino acids. Germline values: CDR1 SQVTM, CDR2 ANQGSEA. The V end was cut by 5 bases, the J end by 1 base, with 8 bases between.

The V gene is TRBV7-6, the J gene TRBJ1-2; 10 positions match TRBD1. CDR1 is SGHVS, CDR2 FNYEAQ, per germline. The ends lost 5 bases at V and 8 bases at J; junction bases unmatched: 11. CDR3 length equals 15 residues. Written as DNA, the CDR3 is TGTGCCAGCAGCCTCCAGCCCGGGACAGGGGCCGGCTACACCTTC. It specifies CASSLQPGTGAGYTF. The variable domain in full, completed from reference TRBV7-6 and TRBJ1-2, reads GAGVSQSPRYKVTKRGQDVALRCDPISGHVSLYWYRQALGQGPEFLTYFNYEAQQDKSGLPNDRFSAERPEGSISTLTIQRTEQRDSAMYRCASSLQPGTGAGYTFGSGTRLTVV.

This clone came up once. The rearrangement links TRBV28 to TRBJ2-5; TRBD2 agrees at 11 bases. The CDR3 runs 15 residues. V trimming: 6 bases; J trimming: 1 base; junction bases outside the gene matches: 4. The germline V gene encodes CDR1 MDHEN and CDR2 SYDVKM. As DNA, the CDR3 is TGTGCCAGCAGGGGTGGGACTAGCGGCCAAGAGACCCAGTACTTC. Amino acids: CASRGGTSGQETQYF.

The chain links TRBV10-1 to TRBJ2-7; TRBD1 might be the D (6 bases). V shed 6 bases and J shed 2 bases, with 20 bases lying between them. The CDR3 runs 16 residues. In germline, CDR1 is WNHNN, CDR2 SYGVQD (reference sequence). CDR3 protein: CASRNPGQREPYEQYF. CDR3 in DNA: TGCGCCAGCAGGAATCCGGGACAACGAGAACCCTACGAGCAGTACTTC.

V usage is TRBV9 and J usage is TRBJ1-1, with D unresolved. Germline V lookup: CDR1 SGDLS, CDR2 YYNGEE. The CDR3 has 13 amino acids. Trimming pared 0 bases from V and 3 bases from J, leaving 6 bases between. For the CDR3, the DNA is TGTGCCAGCAGCGTAGGGACTCACACTGAAGCTTTCTTT. Translating it yields CASSVGTHTEAFF.

The genes are TRBV24-1 and TRBJ2-1, with 7 positions matching TRBD2. V lost 1 base, J lost 8 bases, and 10 bases stayed unmatched. This CDR3 is built from 16 residues. Germline loops: CDR1 KGHDR, CDR2 SFDVKD. The CDR3 nucleotides read TGTGCCACCAGTGATTTTGGAGGCGGGGGACGCGATGAGCAGTTCTTC. It encodes CATSDFGGGGRDEQFF.

The chain carries TRBV23-1 and TRBJ2-2; a weak D match, TRBD1 (6 bases). TRBV23-1 is placed among ORFs of uncertain function. There are 13 residues in the CDR3. Trimming left V 6 bases short and J 5 bases short, with 10 bases between. CDR3: CASRPQGTGELFF. In nucleotides, the CDR3 is TGCGCCAGCAGACCCCAGGGGACCGGGGAGCTGTTTTTT.

The chain joins TRBV6-5 to TRBJ1-2; D possibly corresponds to TRBD1 (5 bases). Germline CDR1 MNHEY, CDR2 SVGAGI. V lost 5 bases and J 5 bases, leaving 18 bases between the germline ends. The CDR3 contains 15 residues. As DNA, the CDR3 is TGTGCCAGCAGTCAACAGGAGGGTTTGAGTTATGGCTACACCTTC. This sequence encodes CASSQQEGLSYGYTF.

The V call is TRBV5-1, the J call TRBJ2-5; TRBD2 agrees at 16 bases. The CDR3 sequence is 18 residues long. The ends lost 3 bases at V and 5 bases at J; junction bases unmatched: 10. Germline CDR1 is SGHRS and CDR2 is YFSETQ. The CDR3 bases are TGCGCCAGCAGCTCGGGGACTAGCGGGGGGGCCGTTCTGGAGACCCAGTACTTC. Translation: CASSSGTSGGAVLETQYF.

The chain uses TRBV3-1 (or the pseudogene TRBV3-2) and TRBJ1-5; TRBD1 might be the D (6 bases). Trimming cost V 1 base and J 1 base, with 8 bases left between them. The V gene's germline CDR1 is LGHDT and CDR2 YNNKEL (reference sequence). CDR3 length: 15 residues. CDR3 sequence: CASSQGGGSNQPQHF. CDR3 nucleotides: TGTGCCAGCAGCCAAGGGGGGGGCAGCAATCAGCCCCAGCATTTT.

The chain is built from TRBV7-2 and TRBJ1-2, with D maybe TRBD1 (6 bases). The CDR3 has 15 amino acids. In germline, CDR1 is SGHTA, CDR2 FQGNSA. Trimming cost V 5 bases and J 2 bases, with 15 bases left between them. CDR3 nucleotides: TGTGCCAGCAGCGTTCGTCGGGACACAAACTATGGCTACACCTTC. Its protein product is CASSVRRDTNYGYTF. Full variable domain (remainder filled in from reference TRBV7-2 and TRBJ1-2): GAGVSQSPSNKVTEKGKDVELRCDPISGHTALYWYRQSLGQGLEFLIYFQGNSAPDKSGLPSDRFSAERTGGSVSTLTIQRTQQEDSAVYLCASSVRRDTNYGYTFGSGTRLTVV.

The chain carries TRBV29-1 and TRBJ2-1; 10 nucleotides line up with TRBD2. This CDR3 has 14 amino acids. Germline V lookup: CDR1 SQVTM, CDR2 ANQGSEA. V dropped 3 bases and J dropped 6; count of bases not matched to a gene: 5. This CDR3 reads CSVDTSGAFNEQFF. As DNA, the CDR3 is TGCAGCGTTGACACTAGCGGGGCGTTCAATGAGCAGTTCTTC.

The chain is built from TRBV10-1 and TRBJ1-1; no clear D gene. The CDR3 extends over 13 amino acids. Germline CDR1 and CDR2: WNHNN and SYGVQD (reference sequence). The V gene lost 6 bases and the J gene lost 0 bases, with 8 bases spanning the gap. The CDR3 nucleotides read TGCGCCAGCAGCACTACGGTGAACACTGAAGCTTTCTTT. Encoded protein: CASSTTVNTEAFF.

This chain links TRBV11-2 with TRBJ2-3; D may be TRBD2 (5 bases). The V end lost 4 bases, the J end lost 2 bases, and 16 bases lay between the germline ends. The CDR3 is made up of 16 amino acids. Germline-derived CDR1 and CDR2 are SGHAT and FQNNGV. The chain's CDR3 is CASSYFTSSLTDTQYF. DNA of the CDR3: TGTGCCAGCAGCTACTTCACTAGTTCCCTCACAGATACGCAGTATTTT. The full variable domain, rest sourced from reference TRBV11-2 and TRBJ2-3, is EAGVAQSPRYKIIEKRQSVAFWCNPISGHATLYWYQQILGQGPKLLIQFQNNGVVDDSQLPKDRFSAERLKGVDSTLKIQPAKLEDSAVYLCASSYFTSSLTDTQYFGPGTRLTVL.

A note on this clone: Other DNA sequences in this specimen translate into the identical CDR3. Here the CDR3 reads CASSPGTSGYNEQFF. The CDR3 DNA is TGCGCCAGCAGCCCCGGGACTAGCGGATACAATGAGCAGTTCTTC. This sequence joins TRBV5-1 and TRBJ2-1; 11 bases line up with TRBD2. This CDR3 has 15 amino acids. Germline CDR1 reads SGHRS; CDR2 reads YFSETQ. Trimming removed 4 bases from V and 4 bases from J; junction bases left unmatched: 4.

CDR3 sequence: CASSLITGERAFF. CDR3 bases: TGTGCCAGCAGTTTAATAACAGGGGAGAGAGCTTTCTTT. The chain uses TRBV27 and TRBJ1-1, with 7 bases identical to TRBD1. CDR3 length: 13 residues. J lost 10 bases, V lost 2 bases, and 7 bases had no gene match. The V gene's germline CDR1 is MNHEY and CDR2 SMNVEV (reference sequence).

This chain connects TRBV5-5 to TRBJ2-5, with D tentatively TRBD1 (6 bases). V lost 3 bases and J 9 bases, leaving 24 bases between the germline ends. The CDR3 is 16 amino acids. In germline, CDR1 is SGHKS, CDR2 YYEKEE (reference sequence). CDR3 protein: CASSYIRDTPEAAQYF. CDR3 DNA sequence: TGTGCCAGCAGCTACATCCGGGACACACCAGAAGCGGCCCAGTACTTC.

The chain has TRBV2 and TRBJ1-1; no firm D call. The CDR3 is 13 amino acids. V shed 2 bases and J shed 1 base, with 5 bases lying between them. The germline V gene has CDR1 SNHLY and CDR2 FYNNEI. CDR3 region: CASSERRNTEAFF. The CDR3 nucleotides are TGTGCCAGCAGTGAAAGGAGGAACACTGAAGCTTTCTTT.